The table lists the clone carrying this TCR beta chain with many counts. The entry originates in a study of read filtering for tumor transcriptome and immune sequencing. About the research overall: Fewer than 10 patients were R-ISS I, roughly 15 were R-ISS II, roughly 7 were R-ISS III.

This library used roughly 400 ng RNA and molecular barcoded adaptors spanning alpha/delta and beta/gamma chains. TCRdb re-called the reads with MiXCR, one entry per CDR3 protein. This table holds about 45,000 distinct CDR3 sequences, less than 20% found once. V lost 3 bases, J lost 3 bases, and 17 bases lay in between. CDR3 size: 15 residues. The germline V gene has CDR1 DFQATT and CDR2 SNEGSKA (reference sequence). The sample taken for sequencing was a population of CD138-negative cells sorted from bone marrow. The rearrangement uses TRBV20-1 and TRBJ1-1; D unclear. This clonotype originated in a donor aged 40 or older with multiple myeloma. The CDR3 nucleotides are TGCAGTGCTAGTTCGGGAGCGGGAACCTACACTGAAGCTTTCTTT. Protein product: CSASSGAGTYTEAFF.